Listed below are T cell receptor beta chains from one sample, sequenced in a study of control samples from healthy donors and cancer patients. TCRdb's table, derived via immunoSEQ multiplex PCR, lists solely in-frame clones and lacks some. The sample carries around 76,000 clones, around 94% recorded once. Sequenced material: blood. The source of these receptors is a woman between 35 and 50 years old in good health. Both conserved end residues are trimmed from each CDR3.

TRBV5-1	TRBJ2-7	ASSPQGK
TRBV30	TRBJ2-5	AWSLGVGETQY
TRBV28	TRBJ1-2	ASSLGSADYGYT
TRBV5-4	TRBJ2-2	ASSPHFLNTGELF
TRBV12-3/TRBV12-4	TRBJ2-7	ASSWTGVAEQY
TRBV7-2	TRBJ1-3	ASSSTTGTGNTIY
TRBV18	TRBJ2-1	ASSPGGSGDEQF
TRBV19	TRBJ2-7	ASSVGTNSYEQY
TRBV6-1	TRBJ2-7	ASSGWTGIGFNAYEQY
TRBV5-4	TRBJ2-7	ASTMGQGHDEQY
TRBV4-1	TRBJ2-5	ASSQEASGSGETQY
TRBV10-3	TRBJ1-2	AISESSNYGYT
TRBV21-1	TRBJ2-7	ASSNFSMSSYEQY
TRBV6-5	TRBJ1-4	ASMDGTTNEKLF
TRBV15	TRBJ1-2	ATGTGNYGYT
TRBV6-2/TRBV6-3	TRBJ1-5	ASSSGQLGNQPQH
TRBV11-2	TRBJ2-1	AGASGTGDYNEQF
TRBV9	TRBJ2-1	ASSASIPDSYNEQF
TRBV5-1	TRBJ2-7	ASSLSGTGYEQY
TRBV7-2	TRBJ2-1	ASSLQWENEQF
TRBV27	TRBJ1-2	ASSTGGLGGYT
TRBV2	TRBJ1-1	ASPGQGWNTEAF
TRBV19	TRBJ1-1	ASSIVKNTEAF
TRBV7-9	TRBJ2-2	ASSSDGGELF
TRBV5-5	TRBJ2-3	ASSVLDSFADTQY
TRBV30	TRBJ1-5	AWSYFGQGAGNQPQH
TRBV24-1	TRBJ2-5	AFIPRLAGDRWQETQY
TRBV4-3	TRBJ2-3	ASSQGPGLAVTDTQY
TRBV6-1	TRBJ2-3	ASSDPSSADTQY
TRBV4-2	TRBJ1-2	ASSQDGSFGFNYGYT
TRBV7-9	TRBJ2-3	ASSPAGSSGAEDTQY
TRBV7-9	TRBJ1-2	AIHGQGSALSIYGYT
TRBV30	TRBJ2-3	AWSVGGDTQY
TRBV27	TRBJ1-5	ASSLVQGLPQH
TRBV18	TRBJ1-3	ASSPPARQGNTIY
TRBV9	TRBJ1-1	ASSPQGWNTEAF
TRBV27	TRBJ1-3	ASSSGQGYGNTIY
TRBV3-1/TRBV3-2	TRBJ1-2	ASSQDLDPYGYT
TRBV12-3/TRBV12-4	TRBJ1-1	ASRKDGGIEAF
TRBV9	TRBJ1-2	ASSVAHGQGAYT
TRBV30	TRBJ1-3	AWSPRWTGVGNRNTIY
TRBV10-3	TRBJ2-1	AISEPGLAGGGGSYNEQF
TRBV19	TRBJ1-6	ASSIDPGTGGPPLH
TRBV4-1	TRBJ1-5	ASSQDDPRSYSNQPQH
TRBV5-4	TRBJ2-5	ASSLETSGMETQY
TRBV2	TRBJ1-4	ASLGRGLF
TRBV7-8	TRBJ1-1	ASSSDRAMTNTEAF
TRBV9	TRBJ1-1	ASTPGQGVSTEAF
TRBV6-5	TRBJ1-1	ASTGVEGTEAF
TRBV5-1	TRBJ2-7	ASRTSGTYEQY
TRBV7-9	TRBJ1-1	ASSLESGTGTEAF
TRBV7-9	TRBJ2-7	ASSGTVHSYEQY
TRBV27	TRBJ1-1	ATGPQPSAEAF
TRBV5-1	TRBJ2-1	ASSDGSYNEQF
TRBV19	TRBJ1-1	ASSTGRQGVQTEAF